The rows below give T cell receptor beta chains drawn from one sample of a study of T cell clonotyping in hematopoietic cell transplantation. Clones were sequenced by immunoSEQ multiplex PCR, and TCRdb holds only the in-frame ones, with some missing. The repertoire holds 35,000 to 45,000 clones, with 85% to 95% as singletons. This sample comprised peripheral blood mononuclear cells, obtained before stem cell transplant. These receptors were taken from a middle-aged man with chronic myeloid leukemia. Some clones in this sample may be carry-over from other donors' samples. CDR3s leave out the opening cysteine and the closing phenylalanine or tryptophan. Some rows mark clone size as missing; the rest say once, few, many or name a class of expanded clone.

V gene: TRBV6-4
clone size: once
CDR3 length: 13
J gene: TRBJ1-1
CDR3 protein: ASSDTGTANTEAF

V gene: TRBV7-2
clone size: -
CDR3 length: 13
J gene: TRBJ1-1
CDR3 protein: ASSPAPQGRTEAF

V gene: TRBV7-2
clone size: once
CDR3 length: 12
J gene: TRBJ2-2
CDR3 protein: ASSPTTGNGELF

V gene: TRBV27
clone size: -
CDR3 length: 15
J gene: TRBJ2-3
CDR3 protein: ASTLRGAGGSSDTQY

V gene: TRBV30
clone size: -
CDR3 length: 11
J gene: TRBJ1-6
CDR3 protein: AWRTGYNSPLH

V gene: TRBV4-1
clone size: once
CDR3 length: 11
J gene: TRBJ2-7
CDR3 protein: ASSQERDRQQY

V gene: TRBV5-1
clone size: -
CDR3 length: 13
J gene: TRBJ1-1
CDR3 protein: ASSLEGGRNTEAF

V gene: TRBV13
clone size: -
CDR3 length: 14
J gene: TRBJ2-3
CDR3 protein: ASSLRGGLLTDTQY

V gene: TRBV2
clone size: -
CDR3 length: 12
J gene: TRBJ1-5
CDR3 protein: ASSDRSSNQPQH

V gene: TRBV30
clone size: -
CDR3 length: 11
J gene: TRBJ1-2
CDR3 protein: AWSVGRYYGYT

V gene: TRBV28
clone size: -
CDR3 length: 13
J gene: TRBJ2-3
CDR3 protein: ASSPDRASTDTQY

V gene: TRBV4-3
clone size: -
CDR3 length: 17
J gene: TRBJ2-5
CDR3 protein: ASSQTGGTGRFGGETQY

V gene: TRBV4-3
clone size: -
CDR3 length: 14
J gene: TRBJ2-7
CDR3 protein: ASSPAPGTGEYEQY

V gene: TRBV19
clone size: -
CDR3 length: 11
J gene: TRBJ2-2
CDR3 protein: ASSIQGTGELF

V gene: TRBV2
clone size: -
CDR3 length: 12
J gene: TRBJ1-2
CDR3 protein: ASSLTGENYGYT

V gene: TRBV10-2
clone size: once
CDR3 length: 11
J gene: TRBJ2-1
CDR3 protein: ASSRGKVDEQF

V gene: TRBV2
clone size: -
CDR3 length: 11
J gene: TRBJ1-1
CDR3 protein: ASSPGHNTEAF

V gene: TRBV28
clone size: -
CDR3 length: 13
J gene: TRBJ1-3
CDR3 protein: ASSLGHLNGNTIY

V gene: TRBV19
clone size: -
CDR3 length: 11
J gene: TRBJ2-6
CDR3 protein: ASTIDGANVLT

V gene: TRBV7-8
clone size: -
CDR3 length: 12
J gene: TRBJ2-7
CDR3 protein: ASSFRQGGYEQY

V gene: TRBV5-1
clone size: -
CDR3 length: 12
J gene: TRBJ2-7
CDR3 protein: ASSILGQGNEQY

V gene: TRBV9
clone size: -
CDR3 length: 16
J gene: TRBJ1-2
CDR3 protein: ASSGSEKGAQANYGYT

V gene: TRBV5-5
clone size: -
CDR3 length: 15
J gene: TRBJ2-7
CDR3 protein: ASSLARTSGSSYEQY

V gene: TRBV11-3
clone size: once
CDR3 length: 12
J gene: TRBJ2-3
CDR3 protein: ASSLGPLADTQY

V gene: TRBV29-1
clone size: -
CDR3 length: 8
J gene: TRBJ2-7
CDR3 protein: SVSREKQY

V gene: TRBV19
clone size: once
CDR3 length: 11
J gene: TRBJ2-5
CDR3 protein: ASSTTAGQSQY

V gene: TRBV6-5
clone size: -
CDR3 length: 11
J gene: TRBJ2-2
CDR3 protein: ASSTENTGELF

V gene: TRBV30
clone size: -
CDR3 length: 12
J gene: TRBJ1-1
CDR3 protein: AWRGWTGNTEAF

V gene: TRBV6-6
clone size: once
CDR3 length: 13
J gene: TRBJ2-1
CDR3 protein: ASSYRGQFFDEQF

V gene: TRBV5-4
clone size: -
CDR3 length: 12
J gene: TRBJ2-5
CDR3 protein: ASSVVPEAKTQY

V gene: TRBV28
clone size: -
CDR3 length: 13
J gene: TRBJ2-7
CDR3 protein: ASSLRTSGLYEQY

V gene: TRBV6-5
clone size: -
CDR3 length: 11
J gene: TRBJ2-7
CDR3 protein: ASSYSSSGEQY